The following is a TCR beta chain sequence with its context. Each CDR3 protein is one row after TCRdb ran MiXCR on the 5' RACE reads. The sample records roughly 250,000 distinct CDR3 sequences, roughly an eighth being singletons. Germline V CDR1 and CDR2: MNHEY, SVGAGI. The CDR3 spans 18 residues. Germline trimming cut 2 bases from V and 5 bases from J; bases unmatched to any gene: 12. No donor was unhealthy or non-Caucasian. The data were taken from a study of identical twins. This chain connects TRBV6-5 to TRBJ2-7; 13 positions agree with TRBD2. This receptor was identified in a woman aged 18-35 years in good health. The sample consisted of memory (CD45RO+) T cells sorted from blood. The CDR3 is CASSYASPGLAGVHEQYF. CDR3 in DNA: TGTGCCAGCAGTTACGCCAGTCCTGGACTAGCGGGAGTACACGAGCAGTACTTC.